The clone carrying this T cell receptor beta chain appeared once. What it binds is not known. The record originates from a study of T cell repertoires in cytomegalovirus infection. About the research overall: Shared public TCR beta signatures pointed to both CMV infection and a matching HLA type.

TCRdb analysed the reads with MiXCR anew, one entry per CDR3 protein. The sample contains some 150,000 distinct CDR3 sequences, around 22% of which appear only once. The CDR3 consists of 16 residues. After removal of 9 bases from V and 0 bases from J, the junction contained 10 bases not matched to a gene. Germline CDR1 is SGHDN and CDR2 is FVKESK. Study-wide findings and caveats: HLA-C-restricted CMV clonotypes gave the most frequent clonotype in two of eight donors. Carriage of CMV together with the relevant HLA was identifiable through cumulative public TCR beta family frequency.

The clonotype was recovered from a human donor in good health (CMV status not recorded). Some clones in this sample may be carry-over from other donors' samples. The sequencing input was PBMCs. The gene calls are TRBV14 and TRBJ2-2; 7 bases are shared with TRBD1. The CDR3 DNA reads TGTGCCAGTGGGGGACGGGACAGAACGAACACCGGGGAGCTGTTTTTT. Its protein is CASGGRDRTNTGELFF.